This T cell receptor beta chain was observed in a study of shared clonotypes between healthy human individuals. General observations from the study: Naive subsets tended to show greater estimated richness than memory subsets. Generation probabilities were higher for clonotypes shared across all four sorted-subset donors than for unshared ones. Rarefaction demonstrated incomplete sorted-subset sequencing despite large depth.

The repertoire was sequenced with immunoSEQ multiplex PCR; TCRdb's copy has only in-frame clones and lacks some. The data hold approximately 640,000 clones, with less than 80% observed a single time. The CDR3 extends over 14 amino acids. The V gene's germline CDR1 is MDHEN and CDR2 SYDVKM. With 4 bases removed from V and 2 bases from J, the gap between germline ends came to 11 bases. A CD45RA+ naive subset and a CD45RA-negative memory subset were split from CD4+ cells. Turning to this clone: What it binds is unknown.

The sequence derives from a woman aged 25 to 45 in good health. This chain connects TRBV28 to TRBJ2-5; D perhaps matches TRBD1 (6 bases). Specimen: memory CD4+ T cells sorted from blood. Subset denoted: CD45RA-negative fraction. CDR3 DNA sequence: TGTGCCAGCAGTTGGGGGCCAAGTCAAGAGACCCAGTACTTC. Its protein is CASSWGPSQETQYF.